Shown below are 26 T cell receptor beta chains from a single sample sequenced in a study of shared clonotypes between healthy human individuals (dated by TCRdb to 2020 to 2022). Libraries came from the immunoSEQ multiplex PCR assay. The source is immuneACCESS, and TCRdb retained only in-frame sequences with V and J called. Part of the clones is not carried over; for the studies checked, unresolved V genes explain less than half of this, and the remainder is unexplained. Present in this sample are a few million clones, approximately 93% of which were seen just once. The ten largest clones represent 0.3% to 0.4% of the sample. Sequencing used naive CD4+ T cells from PBMCs. This sample's cell subset or site label indicates: CD45RA+ positively selected. These receptors were obtained from a man younger than 35 in good health. Some clones in this sample may be carry-over from other donors' samples.

The chain couples TRBV10-3 to TRBJ2-7; TRBD2 aligns across 7 bases. Per germline, CDR1 ENHRY and CDR2 SYGVKD. Germline trimming cut 3 bases from V and 1 base from J; bases unmatched to any gene: 3. This CDR3 is built from 14 residues. CDR3 sequence reads: CAISERRESYEQYF. The DNA of the CDR3 is TGTGCCATCAGTGAACGGCGGGAGTCCTACGAGCAGTACTTC.

The chain is built from TRBV29-1 and TRBJ2-6; TRBD2 might be the D (7 bases). This CDR3 contains 17 residues. V was shortened by 1 base and J by 1 base, with 14 bases between the two germline ends. Germline CDR1 is SQVTM and CDR2 is ANQGSEA. The CDR3 coding sequence is TGCAGCGTTGAAGTAAGGGGGGGCGCATCTGGGGCCAACGTCCTGACTTTC. Its protein product is CSVEVRGGASGANVLTF. Using reference TRBV29-1 and TRBJ2-6 for the parts outside the CDR3, the full variable domain is SAVISQKPSRDICQRGTSLTIQCQVDSQVTMMFWYRQQPGQSLTLIATANQGSEATYESGFVIDKFPISRPNLTFSTLTVSNMSPEDSSIYLCSVEVRGGASGANVLTFGAGSRLTVL.

This clone has a handful of counts. The J gene is TRBJ1-5, the V gene TRBV5-6; 8 bases line up with TRBD1. This CDR3 region has 14 residues. The V gene's germline CDR1 is SGHDT and CDR2 YYEEEE. The J segment lost 9 bases and the V segment lost 3 bases, leaving 8 bases of the junction unmatched. The DNA of the CDR3 is TGTGCCAGCAGCTACACAGGGGGGGTAGGGCCCCAGCATTTT. It codes for CASSYTGGVGPQHF. The variable domain in full, completed from reference TRBV5-6 and TRBJ1-5, reads DAGVTQSPTHLIKTRGQQVTLRCSPKSGHDTVSWYQQALGQGPQFIFQYYEEEERQRGNFPDRFSGHQFPNYSSELNVNALLLGDSALYLCASSYTGGVGPQHFGDGTRLSIL.

This chain connects TRBV4-3 to TRBJ1-3; TRBD1 might be the D (5 bases). The V end was cut by 0 bases, the J end by 4 bases, with 13 bases between. The CDR3 runs 16 residues. Germline V gene data show CDR1 as LGHNA and CDR2 as YSLEER. CDR3 region: CASSQDGGTRGNTIYF. CDR3 DNA: TGCGCCAGCAGCCAAGACGGGGGGACCCGAGGAAACACCATATATTTT.

Concerning this clone: Its ends do not fully match the called genes, so a read error is possible. V gene TRBV4-1 combines with J gene TRBJ2-2; tentatively, D is TRBD2 (6 bases). In germline, CDR1 is MGHRA, CDR2 YSYEKL. The CDR3 is made up of 16 amino acids. The CDR3 region is CASNQDVGRNTGELFF. Written as DNA, the CDR3 is TGCGCCAGCAACCAAGATGTCGGGAGGAACACCGGGGAGCTGTTTTTT.

Worth noting for this clone: At one boundary the junction diverges from the germline segment, which might be a read error. The chain links TRBV5-4 to TRBJ1-1, with D possibly matching TRBD1 (6 bases). Germline CDR1 SGHNT, CDR2 YYREEE (reference sequence). The CDR3 is made up of 14 amino acids. Here the CDR3 reads CASRTRGGNAEAFF. CDR3 bases: TGTGCCAGCAGGACCAGGGGAGGGAACGCTGAAGCTTTCTTT.

The rearrangement joins TRBV5-4 to TRBJ1-3; D not certain. Germline V gene sequence: CDR1 SGHNT, CDR2 YYREEE (reference sequence). The V end was cut by 2 bases, the J end by 3 bases, with 12 bases between. This CDR3 has 15 residues. The DNA for the CDR3 is TGTGCCAGCAGCTTAGACCATTTAGGTGGAAACACCATATATTTT. It yields the protein CASSLDHLGGNTIYF.

The chain has TRBV28 and TRBJ1-1, with D perhaps TRBD1 (5 bases). Germline assignment: CDR1 MDHEN and CDR2 SYDVKM. The CDR3 consists of 12 residues. With 0 bases removed from V and 10 bases from J, the gap between germline ends came to 9 bases. The CDR3 spells CASSLWVQGAFF. CDR3 nucleotides: TGTGCCAGCAGTTTATGGGTCCAGGGAGCTTTCTTT.

The V call is TRBV30, the J call TRBJ2-2; D is possibly TRBD1 (5 bases). The CDR3 has 15 amino acids. V lost 3 bases and J 4 bases, leaving 15 bases between the germline ends. Germline V gene data show CDR1 as GTSNPN and CDR2 as SVGIG (reference sequence). Written as DNA, the CDR3 is TGTGCCTGGAGCCCCTACTCAGGGCGCACCGGGGAGCTGTTTTTT. Its protein is CAWSPYSGRTGELFF.

The J gene is TRBJ1-2, the V gene TRBV28, with D hard to call. V was clipped by 5 bases and J by 5 bases, with 15 bases between them. The CDR3 contains 14 residues. CDR1 and CDR2 from the germline V gene are MDHEN and SYDVKM. In DNA form, the CDR3 reads TGTGCCAGCAGTCCCCAGTCCCCTGGTTATGGCTACACCTTC. Residues: CASSPQSPGYGYTF.

V gene TRBV5-6 combines with J gene TRBJ2-7; TRBD1 agrees at 7 bases. The germline CDR1 and CDR2 sequences are SGHDT and YYEEEE. V gave up 4 bases and J gave up 6 bases; unmatched junction bases: 7. This CDR3 contains 13 residues. CDR3 DNA sequence: TGTGCCAGCAGCCCTCAAAACAGGGGCGAGCAGTACTTC. It translates to CASSPQNRGEQYF.

The chain combines TRBV5-8 with TRBJ2-7; D gene ambiguous. The germline CDR1 and CDR2 sequences are SGHTS and YDEGEE. This CDR3 comprises 14 residues. Trimming removed 4 bases from V and 6 bases from J, with 17 bases in between. This CDR3 reads CASSRDTFSGEQYF. As DNA, the CDR3 is TGTGCCAGCAGCCGTGACACGTTTTCGGGCGAGCAGTACTTC.

This rearrangement joins TRBV5-5 to TRBJ1-4, with D uncertain. CDR3 length: 13 residues. CDR1 is SGHKS, CDR2 YYEKEE, per germline (reference sequence). With 0 bases removed from V and 8 bases from J, the gap between germline ends came to 8 bases. The CDR3 nucleotides are TGTGCCAGCAGCTTGGCCCCGAGCGAAAAACTGTTTTTT. This sequence encodes CASSLAPSEKLFF.

As regards this clone: Germline is not matched at one junction end, which may reflect a read error. This rearrangement joins TRBV6-7 to TRBJ1-3; the D is unclear. TRBV6-7 is an ORF, with its function uncertain. The length of the CDR3 is 8 residues. CDR3 nucleotide sequence: TGTGCCAGCAGCGCCCCCGCTTTT. Amino acids: CASSAPAF.

J is TRBJ2-2 and V is TRBV2, with 10 positions matching TRBD2. The CDR3 totals 15 residues. From germline, CDR1 is SNHLY and CDR2 FYNNEI. The trim removed 6 bases at V and 4 bases at J, leaving 5 bases unmatched. DNA for the CDR3: TGTGCCAGCAGGAGAGCTAGCGGGAGCACCGGGGAGCTGTTTTTT. Encoded protein: CASRRASGSTGELFF.

The chain's CDR3 is CASGLLAASGNEQFF. CDR3 in DNA: TGTGCCAGCGGATTACTAGCGGCTTCGGGCAATGAGCAGTTCTTC. The chain couples TRBV28 to TRBJ2-1; TRBD2 matches 8 bases. This CDR3 is built from 15 residues. Per the germline V gene, CDR1 is MDHEN and CDR2 is SYDVKM. With V trimmed by 8 bases and J by 6 bases, 12 bases remained unmatched.

The CDR3 loop is CASSSEGWGYTF. Written as DNA, the CDR3 is TGCGCCAGCAGCAGCGAGGGGTGGGGCTACACCTTC. The chain is built from TRBV5-1 and TRBJ1-2, with a tentative D call TRBD1 (5 bases). Germline CDR1 is SGHRS and CDR2 is YFSETQ. The CDR3 covers 12 residues. Trimming shortened V by 4 bases and J by 8 bases, and 12 bases separated the two germline ends.

Turning to this clone: Within the sample, other DNA sequences also encode this same CDR3. The CDR3 nucleotides are TGTGCCAGCAGCGGAACTAGCACAGATACGCAGTATTTT. It yields the protein CASSGTSTDTQYF. The V gene is TRBV7-3, the J gene TRBJ2-3; D remains unclear. The germline V gene encodes CDR1 SGHTA and CDR2 FQGTGA. Between the trimmed V and J ends, which lost 5 bases and 0 bases, there was a span of 6 bases. The CDR3 covers 13 residues. Full variable domain (remainder filled in from reference TRBV7-3 and TRBJ2-3): GAGVSQTPSNKVTEKGKYVELRCDPISGHTALYWYRQSLGQGPEFLIYFQGTGAADDSGLPNDRFFAVRPEGSVSTLKIQRTERGDSAVYLCASSGTSTDTQYFGPGTRLTVL.

This clone showed up just once. The chain has TRBV5-1 and TRBJ2-5, with TRBD2 matching 12 bases. CDR3 length: 18 amino acids. Germline loops: CDR1 SGHRS, CDR2 YFSETQ. V lost 0 bases to trimming and J lost 5 bases; unmatched junction nucleotides: 11. The CDR3 loop reads CASSLGRTSGELTETQYF. As DNA, the CDR3 is TGCGCCAGCAGCTTGGGTAGGACTAGCGGGGAGTTAACGGAGACCCAGTACTTC.

This rearrangement joins TRBV7-3 to TRBJ1-1, with D possibly TRBD1 on 5 matching bases. Germline CDR1 and CDR2: SGHTA and FQGTGA. This CDR3 comprises 15 residues. The V gene lost 2 bases and the J gene lost 1 base, with 11 bases spanning the gap. The CDR3 bases are TGTGCCAGCAGCTTACAGGGCACAACGAACACTGAAGCTTTCTTT. It codes for CASSLQGTTNTEAFF.

The CDR3 is CASVSLGGHKEFF. The CDR3 bases are TGTGCCAGCGTTAGCCTTGGTGGGCACAAAGAGTTCTTC. This chain joins TRBV27 and TRBJ2-1; D unresolved. The length of the CDR3 is 13 residues. CDR1 is MNHEY, CDR2 SMNVEV, per germline (reference sequence). Trimming cost V 8 bases and J 14 bases, with 22 bases left between them.

A remark on this clone: This CDR3 is also generated by other DNA sequences in the sample. The chain uses TRBV5-1 and TRBJ2-3; D may be TRBD2 (6 bases). Trimming stripped 2 bases from V and 5 bases from J, with 12 bases between. There are 14 residues in the CDR3. The germline gives CDR1 SGHRS, CDR2 YFSETQ. The CDR3 nucleotides read TGCGCCAGCAGCTTATCCGGGAGTCGAGATACGCAGTATTTT. Its translation is CASSLSGSRDTQYF.

The J gene is TRBJ2-2, the V gene TRBV5-1, with TRBD1 matching over 8 bases. There are 17 residues in the CDR3. The trim removed 4 bases at V and 4 bases at J, leaving 12 bases unmatched. Looked up from germline, CDR1 is SGHRS and CDR2 is YFSETQ. Written as DNA, the CDR3 is TGCGCCAGCAGCCCGCACTCAGGGGGCGTAAGCACCGGGGAGCTGTTTTTT. This gives the protein CASSPHSGGVSTGELFF.

Note on this clone: Other DNA sequences in this specimen translate into the identical CDR3. This rearrangement joins TRBV19 to TRBJ2-3, with 9 bases identical to TRBD1. The CDR3 has 16 residues. CDR1 and CDR2 from the germline V gene are LNHDA and SQIVND (reference sequence). V was clipped by 5 bases and J by 1 base; unmatched bases: 7. CDR3 nucleotides: TGTGCCAGTAGTTCCCCCCGGGACAGGGGCACAGATACGCAGTATTTT. It specifies CASSSPRDRGTDTQYF.

The chain couples TRBV20-1 to TRBJ2-3; no clear D gene. Trimming shortened V by 8 bases and J by 2 bases, and 8 bases separated the two germline ends. CDR1 is DFQATT and CDR2 is SNEGSKA in the germline V gene (reference sequence). The CDR3 runs 11 residues. CDR3 in amino acids: CSTTPTDTQYF. CDR3 bases: TGCAGTACCACCCCCACAGATACGCAGTATTTT.

The chain joins TRBV7-9 to TRBJ2-6; the D gene is possibly TRBD1 (6 bases). Germline loops: CDR1 SEHNR, CDR2 FQNEAQ (reference sequence). V was cut by 5 bases and J by 4 bases, with 12 bases left in between. The CDR3 has 15 residues. The CDR3 loop is CASSEGTSGANVLTF. The CDR3, as DNA: TGTGCCAGCAGCGAAGGGACATCGGGGGCCAACGTCCTGACTTTC.